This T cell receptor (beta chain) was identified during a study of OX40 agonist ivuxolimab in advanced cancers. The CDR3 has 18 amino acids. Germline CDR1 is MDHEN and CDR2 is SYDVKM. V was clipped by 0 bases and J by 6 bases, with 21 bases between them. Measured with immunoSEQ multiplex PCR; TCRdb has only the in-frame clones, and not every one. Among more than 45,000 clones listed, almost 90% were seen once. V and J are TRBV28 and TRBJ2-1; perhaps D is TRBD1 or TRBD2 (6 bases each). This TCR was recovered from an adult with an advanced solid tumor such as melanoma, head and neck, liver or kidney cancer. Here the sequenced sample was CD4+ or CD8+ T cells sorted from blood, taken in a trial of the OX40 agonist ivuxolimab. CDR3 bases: TGTGCCAGCAGTTTATGGGGTCCGGGGGCCGGTGTTGGCAATGAGCAGTTCTTC. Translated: CASSLWGPGAGVGNEQFF.